These T cell receptor beta chains were read from a single sample in a study of T cells in Graves' hyperthyroidism and ophthalmopathy. TCRdb re-called the multiplex PCR reads with MiXCR, one entry per CDR3 protein. This table has under 400,000 distinct CDR3 sequences, 15% to 20% appearing once. Sequenced sample: blood. These receptors were collected from a woman between 45 and 65 years old with Graves' hyperthyroidism. Both conserved end residues are part of each CDR3. Fields, in order: V gene, J gene, clone size, D gene, CDR3 DNA, CDR3 protein. A D gene is named only where the DNA matches it firmly. Clone size is not always given. Where it is, it says once, few, many or a class for expanded clones.

TRBV3-1	TRBJ2-5	many	TRBD2	TGTGCCAGCAGCCAAGCACAATACAGCCCTAAGACTAGCGGGAGGACGTCAACCCAGTACTTC	CASSQAQYSPKTSGRTSTQYF
TRBV11-2	TRBJ2-2	many	TRBD1	TGTGCCAGCAGCTTAGCGGGACAGGGGTTCACCGGGGAGCTGTTTTTT	CASSLAGQGFTGELFF
TRBV19	TRBJ2-3	.	TRBD2	TGTGCCAGTAGTAAGCGACTAGCGGGGGGATACACAGATACGCAGTATTTT	CASSKRLAGGYTDTQYF
TRBV7-2	TRBJ2-1	.	.	TGTGCCAGCAGCTTCCTGTCCGGGAATGAGCAGTTCTTC	CASSFLSGNEQFF
TRBV5-1	TRBJ2-1	many	TRBD2	TGCGCCAGCAGCTGGATGGACGGGGGGGGAAATGAGCAGTTCTTC	CASSWMDGGGNEQFF
TRBV9	TRBJ2-1	few	TRBD2	TGTGCCAGCAGCGCCGATAGAGCGGGGGGCACCAACAATGAGCAGTTCTTC	CASSADRAGGTNNEQFF
TRBV11-2	TRBJ1-1	once	.	TGTGCCAGCAGCTTACCGAGCTATTCGACGGGGGGAGACACTGAAGCTTTCTTT	CASSLPSYSTGGDTEAFF
TRBV15	TRBJ2-1	few	.	TGTGCCACCAGCAGGGGCCAACTTACCAAGCAGTTCTTC	CATSRGQLTKQFF
TRBV27	TRBJ2-1	few	.	TGTGCCAGCAGTTTATCGTCGGGGATTGAGAATGAGCAGTTCTTC	CASSLSSGIENEQFF
TRBV28	TRBJ2-1	many	TRBD2	TGTGCCAGCAGCCCCTACTTCGGGACTAGCGGGAGGGCCTACAATGAGCAGTTCTTC	CASSPYFGTSGRAYNEQFF
TRBV14	TRBJ2-2	few	TRBD1	TGTGCCAGCAGCCAAGGACAGGGGTCCTTCACCGGGGAGCTGTTTTTT	CASSQGQGSFTGELFF
TRBV28	TRBJ1-1	.	.	TGTGCCAGCAGTTTAATCGGGGCGATGAACACTGAAGCTTTCTTT	CASSLIGAMNTEAFF
TRBV6-2/TRBV6-3	TRBJ2-2	.	TRBD2	TGTGCCAGCAGTTACCCAGCGGGGAGAATGTTTTTT	CASSYPAGRMFF
TRBV11-2	TRBJ2-5	many	.	TGTGCCAGCAGCATCAGGGGCATCGTCCAAGAGACCCAGTACTTC	CASSIRGIVQETQYF
TRBV7-2	TRBJ2-1	many	TRBD2	TGTGCCAGCAGCTCCGGACTAGCGGGAGTTCCCTACAATGAGCAGTTCTTC	CASSSGLAGVPYNEQFF
TRBV30	TRBJ2-2	.	TRBD1	TGTGCCTACGCTACAGGGGCGAACACCGGGGAGCTGTTTTTT	CAYATGANTGELFF
TRBV7-2	TRBJ2-1	many	.	TGTGCCAGCAGCTTAGCGGGAGAAAACAATGAGCAGTTCTTC	CASSLAGENNEQFF
TRBV13	TRBJ1-2	few	.	TGTGCCAGCAGCTTAGCTCGGCGGCCTGCCTATGGCTACACCTTC	CASSLARRPAYGYTF
TRBV24-1	TRBJ2-1	many	.	TGTGCCACCAGTGATGACCCCTACCATGGGCAGTTCTTC	CATSDDPYHGQFF
TRBV20-1	TRBJ2-7	.	TRBD1	TGCAGTGCTAGAGATCTTGGCAGGGGGTACGAGCAGTACTTC	CSARDLGRGYEQYF
TRBV20-1	TRBJ1-6	.	.	TGCAGTGCTAGAAAGGTCGGGACCGATAATTCACCCCTCCACTTT	CSARKVGTDNSPLHF
TRBV13	TRBJ2-5	.	.	TGTGCCAGCAGCTTAGAAGGGCAAACCCAGTACTTC	CASSLEGQTQYF
TRBV5-1	TRBJ2-5	few	TRBD1	TGCGCCAGCAGCTTGGCCGTTGACAGGGGGCGAGGAGAGACCCAGTACTTC	CASSLAVDRGRGETQYF
TRBV5-8	TRBJ1-5	few	.	TGTGCCAGCAGCTTTCTGTATGCGAGGAATCAGCCCCAGCATTTT	CASSFLYARNQPQHF
TRBV10-1	TRBJ2-7	.	.	TGCGCCAGCAGCGAACGCAACGTCGGCGAGCAGTACTTC	CASSERNVGEQYF
TRBV19	TRBJ1-5	.	.	TGTGCCAGTAGTTACCGGGACACTTATCAGCCCCAGCATTTT	CASSYRDTYQPQHF
TRBV6-2/TRBV6-3	TRBJ2-5	many	.	TGTGCCAGCAGTAAGACTAGACAAGAGACCCAGTACTTC	CASSKTRQETQYF
TRBV3-1	TRBJ2-7	few	.	TGTGCCAGCAGCCAAGGTAGTTGCACGGGCTACGAGCAGTACTTC	CASSQGSCTGYEQYF
TRBV20-1	TRBJ2-7	.	TRBD1	TGCAGTGCTCCGGGGACAGGGGGCGGCAAAAACGAGCAGTACTTC	CSAPGTGGGKNEQYF
TRBV5-1	TRBJ2-1	.	TRBD1	TGCGCCAGCAGCGGACAGGGGGCTCGGAGCAATGAGCAGTTCTTC	CASSGQGARSNEQFF
TRBV2	TRBJ2-3	few	TRBD2	TGTGCCAGCAGTGAAGACAGACTAGCGTTGGGAGATACGCAGTATTTT	CASSEDRLALGDTQYF
TRBV20-1	TRBJ1-5	few	.	TGCAGTGCTAGCCAACCTCCCCCCTGGCCCCAGCATTTT	CSASQPPPWPQHF
TRBV2	TRBJ2-2	many	TRBD2	TGTGCCAGCAGCCTAACTAGCGGGAGAAACACCGGGGAGCTGTTTTTT	CASSLTSGRNTGELFF
TRBV7-2	TRBJ1-4	.	.	TGTGCCAGCAGCTTAGGGGGCAGGGCGGCTGAAAAACTGTTTTTT	CASSLGGRAAEKLFF
TRBV6-1	TRBJ2-5	many	.	TGTGCCAGCACTATTAGGGGGGCAGGGAACGAAGAGACCCAGTACTTC	CASTIRGAGNEETQYF
TRBV20-1	TRBJ1-4	few	.	TGCAGTGCTAGAAGGTGGGGCCACGACTACACGGGTGTAAAACTGTTTTTT	CSARRWGHDYTGVKLFF
TRBV29-1	TRBJ2-1	few	.	TGCAATGATTCCGGGAGCTCCTACAATGAGCAGTTCTTC	CNDSGSSYNEQFF
TRBV28	TRBJ2-2	.	.	TGTGCCAGCATCCCCGGGAGTTCTGGGGAGCTGTTTTTT	CASIPGSSGELFF
TRBV7-3	TRBJ2-1	.	.	TGTGCCAGCAGCTTAAACAGCCCGGTAGCGAGTCCCTACAATGAGCAGCTCTTC	CASSLNSPVASPYNEQLF
TRBV18	TRBJ1-1	many	.	TGTGCCAGCTCTCGTCGGGGGGCCGACACTGAAGCTTTCTTT	CASSRRGADTEAFF
TRBV3-1	TRBJ1-2	many	TRBD1	TGTGCCAGCAGCCAACCAAGGACAGGAAACTATGGCTACACCTTC	CASSQPRTGNYGYTF
TRBV5-1	TRBJ2-5	.	.	TGCGCCAGCAGCTTTGGCCAGTATCAAGAGACCCAGTACTTC	CASSFGQYQETQYF
TRBV10-3	TRBJ2-3	many	.	TGTGCCATCAGTGAGAGTGAGCCAGCGGAGAGCACAGATACGCAGTATTTT	CAISESEPAESTDTQYF
TRBV18	TRBJ1-1	.	.	TGTGCCAGCTCACCAAGGAGTCCAGCGGCTGAAGCTTTCTTT	CASSPRSPAAEAFF
TRBV27	TRBJ2-5	.	.	TGTGCCAGCCCTCCTCAAGAGACCCAGTACTTC	CASPPQETQYF
TRBV30	TRBJ2-3	.	TRBD1	TGTGCCTGGAGTGTACAGGGGGATACGCAGTATTTT	CAWSVQGDTQYF